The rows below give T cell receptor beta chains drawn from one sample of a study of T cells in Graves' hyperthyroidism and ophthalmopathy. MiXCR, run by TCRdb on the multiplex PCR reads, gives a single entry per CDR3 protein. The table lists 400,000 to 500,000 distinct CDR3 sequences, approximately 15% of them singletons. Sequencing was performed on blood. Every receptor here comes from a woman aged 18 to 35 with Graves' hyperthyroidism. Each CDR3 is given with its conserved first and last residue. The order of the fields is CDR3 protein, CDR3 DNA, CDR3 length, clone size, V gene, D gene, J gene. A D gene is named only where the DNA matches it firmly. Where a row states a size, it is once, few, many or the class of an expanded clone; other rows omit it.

CASKGLGDIQYF | TGTGCCAGTAAAGGACTGGGAGACATTCAGTACTTC | 12 | NA | TRBV19 | NA | TRBJ2-4
CASSEAGRNEQFF | TGTGCCAGCAGTGAAGCTGGGCGCAATGAGCAGTTCTTC | 13 | NA | TRBV6-1 | NA | TRBJ2-1
CASSLGRGPEAFF | TGCGCCAGCAGCTTGGGGCGGGGACCTGAAGCTTTCTTT | 13 | many | TRBV5-1 | NA | TRBJ1-1
CASSSWTGENIQYF | TGTGCCAGCAGCTCGTGGACAGGGGAAAACATTCAGTACTTC | 14 | NA | TRBV5-8 | TRBD1 | TRBJ2-4
CAISDWASGRAKGTGELFF | TGTGCCATCAGTGATTGGGCTAGCGGGAGAGCTAAGGGCACCGGGGAGCTGTTTTTT | 19 | NA | TRBV10-3 | TRBD2 | TRBJ2-2
CASKPGTSGWGTDTQYF | TGTGCCAGCAAGCCCGGGACTAGCGGATGGGGCACAGATACGCAGTATTTT | 17 | NA | TRBV6-2/TRBV6-3 | TRBD2 | TRBJ2-3
CASNRGSYNEQFF | TGTGCCAGCAACCGGGGGTCCTACAATGAGCAGTTCTTC | 13 | few | TRBV11-3 | NA | TRBJ2-1
CASSRGAGEETQYF | TGTGCCAGCAGCCGGGGGGCAGGGGAAGAGACCCAGTACTTC | 14 | many | TRBV7-9 | NA | TRBJ2-5
CASRRDSRSHYEQYF | TGTGCCAGCAGACGGGACAGTCGATCCCACTACGAGCAGTACTTC | 15 | many | TRBV27 | TRBD1 | TRBJ2-7
CASSQPLSGRSVEQYF | TGCGCCAGCAGCCAACCGCTTAGCGGGAGAAGTGTGGAGCAGTACTTC | 16 | NA | TRBV4-1 | TRBD2 | TRBJ2-7
CASSQVSGTVYGYTF | TGCGCCAGCAGCCAAGTTTCCGGAACCGTCTATGGCTACACCTTC | 15 | few | TRBV4-1 | NA | TRBJ1-2
CASSLAGTGQGANYGYTF | TGCGCCAGCAGCTTGGCCGGGACGGGACAGGGGGCGAATTATGGCTACACCTTC | 18 | NA | TRBV5-1 | TRBD1 | TRBJ1-2
CASSYTLGTSAYNEQFF | TGTGCCAGCAGCTACACACTCGGGACTAGCGCTTACAATGAGCAGTTCTTC | 17 | NA | TRBV27 | TRBD2 | TRBJ2-1
CASSQGLPQGAINYEQYF | TGCGCCAGCAGCCAAGGCCTCCCACAGGGGGCGATCAACTACGAGCAGTACTTC | 18 | NA | TRBV4-3 | TRBD1 | TRBJ2-7
CASSRDVGNTEAFF | TGTGCCAGCAGCCGGGACGTTGGGAACACTGAAGCTTTCTTT | 14 | NA | TRBV14 | NA | TRBJ1-1
CASSIEGRNTEAFF | TGTGCCAGTAGTATAGAAGGAAGAAACACTGAAGCTTTCTTT | 14 | NA | TRBV19 | NA | TRBJ1-1
CATSRAPGTSGSHEQYF | TGTGCCACCAGCAGAGCACCCGGGACTAGCGGGAGCCACGAGCAGTACTTC | 17 | many | TRBV15 | TRBD2 | TRBJ2-7
CASSPLSLDTDTQYF | TGTGCCAGCTCACCCTTATCCCTTGACACAGATACGCAGTATTTT | 15 | many | TRBV18 | NA | TRBJ2-3
CATSRDLEGPNTEAFF | TGTGCCACCAGCAGAGATCTCGAGGGGCCGAACACTGAAGCTTTCTTT | 16 | NA | TRBV15 | NA | TRBJ1-1
CASSLIGRSYEQYF | TGTGCCAGCAGCCTGATCGGACGCTCCTACGAGCAGTACTTC | 14 | many | TRBV3-1 | NA | TRBJ2-7
CASSIGRTAGVYGYTF | TGTGCCAGTAGTATAGGGCGGACTGCCGGCGTCTATGGCTACACCTTC | 16 | NA | TRBV19 | NA | TRBJ1-2
CASSLGGLAGKSSYEQYF | TGCGCCAGCAGCTTGGGAGGACTAGCGGGAAAAAGCTCCTACGAGCAGTACTTC | 18 | NA | TRBV5-1 | TRBD2 | TRBJ2-7
CASSEWDRGYEQYF | TGTGCCAGCAGCGAATGGGACAGGGGCTACGAGCAGTACTTC | 14 | many | TRBV3-1 | TRBD1 | TRBJ2-7
CASSVANWGSDTIYF | TGTGCCAGCAGCGTAGCCAACTGGGGTTCGGACACCATATATTTT | 15 | few | TRBV9 | NA | TRBJ1-3
CASSRPMTGPGYTF | TGTGCCAGCAGCCGGCCGATGACAGGGCCTGGCTACACCTTC | 14 | few | TRBV13 | TRBD1 | TRBJ1-2
CATTLQGKKAEAFF | TGTGCCACGACTTTACAGGGTAAGAAGGCTGAAGCTTTCTTT | 14 | many | TRBV19 | NA | TRBJ1-1
CASSLPTSYNEQFF | TGTGCCAGCAGTTTACCGACTAGCTACAATGAGCAGTTCTTC | 14 | few | TRBV12-3/TRBV12-4 | NA | TRBJ2-1
CSARGPGNDYGYTF | TGCAGTGCTAGAGGTCCAGGGAACGACTATGGCTACACCTTC | 14 | many | TRBV20-1 | NA | TRBJ1-2
CASSSGDREGWETQYF | TGTGCCAGCAGTTCCGGGGACAGGGAAGGGTGGGAGACCCAGTACTTC | 16 | many | TRBV12-3/TRBV12-4 | TRBD1 | TRBJ2-5
CASSPPRGKSNEKLFF | TGTGCCAGCTCACCACCGAGAGGGAAGTCTAATGAAAAACTGTTTTTT | 16 | many | TRBV18 | NA | TRBJ1-4
CSGKDGATSTDTQYF | TGCAGCGGCAAGGACGGCGCCACTAGCACAGATACGCAGTATTTT | 15 | many | TRBV29-1 | NA | TRBJ2-3
CASTALEGNQPQHF | TGTGCCAGCACCGCCTTGGAGGGGAATCAGCCCCAGCATTTT | 14 | many | TRBV12-3/TRBV12-4 | NA | TRBJ1-5
CASSEDRWTSGRRGGETQYF | TGTGCCAGCAGTGAAGATCGGTGGACTAGCGGGAGAAGGGGAGGAGAGACCCAGTACTTC | 20 | many | TRBV2 | TRBD2 | TRBJ2-5
CASTARRGANTQYF | TGTGCCAGCACCGCACGCCGGGGGGCGAATACGCAGTATTTT | 14 | once | TRBV6-1 | NA | TRBJ2-3
CASSLGGRLVAEQYF | TGTGCCAGCAGCCTAGGGGGGAGGTTGGTTGCCGAGCAGTACTTC | 15 | many | TRBV7-2 | NA | TRBJ2-7
CSAHSGFSYEQYF | TGCAGTGCTCATAGCGGGTTTTCCTACGAGCAGTACTTC | 13 | NA | TRBV20-1 | TRBD2 | TRBJ2-7
CSARKGQGALNTEAFF | TGCAGTGCTAGGAAAGGACAGGGGGCGTTGAACACTGAAGCTTTCTTT | 16 | many | TRBV20-1 | TRBD1 | TRBJ1-1
CASRGGLGGNTEAFF | TGTGCCAGCAGAGGGGGGTTGGGGGGGAACACTGAAGCTTTCTTT | 15 | many | TRBV12-3/TRBV12-4 | NA | TRBJ1-1
CASSLVAGLGTDTQYF | TGTGCCAGCAGCTTAGTTGCGGGCCTTGGCACAGATACGCAGTATTTT | 16 | many | TRBV7-2 | NA | TRBJ2-3
CASTAGQGAWEQYF | TGTGCCAGCACCGCGGGGCAGGGGGCTTGGGAGCAGTACTTC | 14 | few | TRBV12-3/TRBV12-4 | TRBD1 | TRBJ2-7
CASSDRTGGDQPQHF | TGTGCCAGTAGTGACCGGACAGGGGGCGATCAGCCCCAGCATTTT | 15 | few | TRBV19 | TRBD1 | TRBJ1-5
CASSISGRTDTQYF | TGTGCCAGTAGTATAAGTGGCCGCACAGATACGCAGTATTTT | 14 | few | TRBV19 | NA | TRBJ2-3
CAITQTVTYGYTF | TGTGCCATCACTCAGACAGTTACCTATGGCTACACCTTC | 13 | many | TRBV10-3 | NA | TRBJ1-2
CASSWGQSNTEAFF | TGTGCCAGCAGTTGGGGACAGTCGAACACTGAAGCTTTCTTT | 14 | many | TRBV12-3/TRBV12-4 | TRBD1 | TRBJ1-1
CASSQTYRGIAFF | TGTGCCAGCAGCCAAACATACAGGGGGATAGCTTTCTTT | 13 | many | TRBV3-1 | TRBD1 | TRBJ1-1
CASSSASGSGDTQYF | TGTGCCAGCAGTTCAGCTAGCGGGAGCGGTGATACGCAGTATTTT | 15 | NA | TRBV6-5 | TRBD2 | TRBJ2-3
CASSPAQLQREIYNEQFF | TGCGCCAGCAGCCCGGCCCAACTGCAGCGGGAGATCTACAATGAGCAGTTCTTC | 18 | NA | TRBV4-1 | TRBD2 | TRBJ2-1
CSVEGGQGVMNTEAFF | TGCAGCGTTGAAGGCGGACAGGGAGTGATGAACACTGAAGCTTTCTTT | 16 | few | TRBV29-1 | TRBD1 | TRBJ1-1
CASRGRTGELFF | TGTGCCAGCCGGGGTCGCACCGGGGAGCTGTTTTTT | 12 | many | TRBV28 | NA | TRBJ2-2
CASSQGQGDQPQHF | TGTGCCAGCAGTCAAGGACAGGGGGATCAGCCCCAGCATTTT | 14 | many | TRBV12-3/TRBV12-4 | TRBD1 | TRBJ1-5
CASTHAGLAGAYEQYF | TGTGCCAGCACTCACGCGGGACTAGCGGGAGCCTACGAGCAGTACTTC | 16 | NA | TRBV6-1 | TRBD2 | TRBJ2-7
CASGGPEAFF | TGTGCCAGTGGAGGGCCTGAAGCTTTCTTT | 10 | many | TRBV3-1 | NA | TRBJ1-1
CASSPHLSRNSPLHF | TGTGCCAGCAGCCCCCATTTAAGCCGGAATTCACCCCTCCACTTT | 15 | many | TRBV28 | NA | TRBJ1-6
CASSYRRGPLYEQYF | TGTGCCAGCAGTTACCGCCGGGGGCCCCTCTACGAGCAGTACTTC | 15 | few | TRBV6-5 | NA | TRBJ2-7
CASGRDTHPGELFF | TGCGCCAGCGGCCGGGACACACACCCCGGGGAGCTGTTTTTT | 14 | NA | TRBV10-2 | NA | TRBJ2-2
CASSSNRDRPSYEQYF | TGTGCCAGCAGTTCAAACCGGGACAGGCCATCCTACGAGCAGTACTTC | 16 | many | TRBV28 | TRBD1 | TRBJ2-7
CASKKEKLFF | TGTGCCAGTAAAAAGGAAAAACTGTTTTTT | 10 | NA | TRBV19 | NA | TRBJ1-4
CSASRQVTGELFF | TGCAGTGCTTCGCGGCAGGTCACCGGGGAGCTGTTTTTT | 13 | NA | TRBV20-1 | NA | TRBJ2-2
CSVEYYTGELFF | TGCAGCGTTGAATACTACACCGGGGAGCTGTTTTTT | 12 | NA | TRBV29-1 | NA | TRBJ2-2